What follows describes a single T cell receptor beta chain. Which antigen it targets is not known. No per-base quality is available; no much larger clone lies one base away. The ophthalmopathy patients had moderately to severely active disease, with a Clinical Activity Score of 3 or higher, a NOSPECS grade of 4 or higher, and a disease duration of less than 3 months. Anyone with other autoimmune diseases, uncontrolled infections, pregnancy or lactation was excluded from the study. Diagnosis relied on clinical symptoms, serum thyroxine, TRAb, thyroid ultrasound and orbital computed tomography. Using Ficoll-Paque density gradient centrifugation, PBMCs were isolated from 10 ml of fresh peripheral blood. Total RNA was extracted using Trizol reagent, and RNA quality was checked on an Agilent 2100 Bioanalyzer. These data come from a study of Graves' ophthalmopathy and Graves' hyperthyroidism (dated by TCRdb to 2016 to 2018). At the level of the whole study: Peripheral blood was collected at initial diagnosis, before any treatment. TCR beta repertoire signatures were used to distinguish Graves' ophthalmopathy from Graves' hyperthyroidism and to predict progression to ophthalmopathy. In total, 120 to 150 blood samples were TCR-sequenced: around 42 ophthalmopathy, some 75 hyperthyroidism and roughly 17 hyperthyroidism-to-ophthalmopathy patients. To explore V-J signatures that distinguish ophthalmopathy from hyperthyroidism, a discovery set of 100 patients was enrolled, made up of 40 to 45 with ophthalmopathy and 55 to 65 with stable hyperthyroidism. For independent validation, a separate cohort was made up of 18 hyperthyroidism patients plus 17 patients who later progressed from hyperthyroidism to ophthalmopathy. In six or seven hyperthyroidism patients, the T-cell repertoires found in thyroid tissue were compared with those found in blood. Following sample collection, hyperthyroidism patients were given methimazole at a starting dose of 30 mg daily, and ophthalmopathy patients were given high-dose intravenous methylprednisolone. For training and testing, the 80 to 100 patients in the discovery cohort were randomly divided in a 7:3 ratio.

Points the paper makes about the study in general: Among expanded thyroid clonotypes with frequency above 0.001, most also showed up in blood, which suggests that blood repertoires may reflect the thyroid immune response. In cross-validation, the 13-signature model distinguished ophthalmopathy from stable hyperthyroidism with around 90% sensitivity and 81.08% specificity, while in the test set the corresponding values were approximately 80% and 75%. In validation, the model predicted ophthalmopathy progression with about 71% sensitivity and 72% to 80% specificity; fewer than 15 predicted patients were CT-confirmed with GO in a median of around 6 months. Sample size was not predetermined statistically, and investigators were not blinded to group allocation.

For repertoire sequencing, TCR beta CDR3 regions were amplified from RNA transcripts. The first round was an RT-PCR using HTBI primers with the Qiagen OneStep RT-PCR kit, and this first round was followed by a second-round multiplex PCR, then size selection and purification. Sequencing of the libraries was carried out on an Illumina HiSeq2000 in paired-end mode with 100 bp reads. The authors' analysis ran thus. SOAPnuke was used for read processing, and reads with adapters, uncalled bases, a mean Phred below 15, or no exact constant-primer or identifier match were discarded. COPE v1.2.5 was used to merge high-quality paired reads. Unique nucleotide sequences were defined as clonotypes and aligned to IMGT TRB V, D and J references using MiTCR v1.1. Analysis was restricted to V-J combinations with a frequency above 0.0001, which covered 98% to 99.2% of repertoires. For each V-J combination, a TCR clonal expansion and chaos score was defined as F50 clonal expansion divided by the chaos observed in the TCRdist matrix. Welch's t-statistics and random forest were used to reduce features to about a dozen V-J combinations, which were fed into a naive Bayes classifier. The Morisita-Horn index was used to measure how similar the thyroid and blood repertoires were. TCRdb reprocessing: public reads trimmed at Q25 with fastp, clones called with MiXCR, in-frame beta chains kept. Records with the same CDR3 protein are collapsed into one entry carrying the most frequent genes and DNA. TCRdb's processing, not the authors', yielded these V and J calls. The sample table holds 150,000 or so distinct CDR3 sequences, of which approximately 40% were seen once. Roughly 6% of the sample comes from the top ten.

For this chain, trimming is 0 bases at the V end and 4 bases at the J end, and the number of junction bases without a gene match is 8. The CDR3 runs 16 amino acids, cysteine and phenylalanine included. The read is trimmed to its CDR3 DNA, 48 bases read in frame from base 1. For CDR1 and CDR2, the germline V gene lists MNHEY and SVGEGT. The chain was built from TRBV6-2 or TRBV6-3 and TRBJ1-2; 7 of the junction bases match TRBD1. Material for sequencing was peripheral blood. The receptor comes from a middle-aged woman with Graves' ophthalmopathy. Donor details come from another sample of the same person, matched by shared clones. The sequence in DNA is TGTGCCAGCAGTTACTCTCGGACAGGTTTTGGCTATGGCTACACCTTC. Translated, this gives CASSYSRTGFGYGYTF.